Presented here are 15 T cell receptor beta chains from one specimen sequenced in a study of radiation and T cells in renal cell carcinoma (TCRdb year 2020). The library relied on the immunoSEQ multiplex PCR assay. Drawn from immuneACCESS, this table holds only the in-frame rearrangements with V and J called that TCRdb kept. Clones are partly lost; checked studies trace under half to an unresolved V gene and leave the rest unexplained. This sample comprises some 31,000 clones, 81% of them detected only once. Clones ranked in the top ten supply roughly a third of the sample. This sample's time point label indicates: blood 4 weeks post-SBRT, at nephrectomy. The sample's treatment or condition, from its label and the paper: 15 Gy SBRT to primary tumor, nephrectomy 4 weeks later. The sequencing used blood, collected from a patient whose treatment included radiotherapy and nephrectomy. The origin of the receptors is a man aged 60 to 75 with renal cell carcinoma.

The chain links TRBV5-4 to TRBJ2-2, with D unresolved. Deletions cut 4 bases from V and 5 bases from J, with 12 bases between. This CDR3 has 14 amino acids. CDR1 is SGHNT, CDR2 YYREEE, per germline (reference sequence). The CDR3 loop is CASSPARWTGELFF. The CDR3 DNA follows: TGTGCCAGCAGCCCGGCGCGATGGACCGGGGAGCTGTTTTTT.

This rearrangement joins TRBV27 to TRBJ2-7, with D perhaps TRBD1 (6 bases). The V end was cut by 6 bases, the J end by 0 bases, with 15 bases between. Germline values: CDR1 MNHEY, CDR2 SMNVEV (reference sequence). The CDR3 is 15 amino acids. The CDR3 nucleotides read TGTGCCAGCAGACTAACAGGGACGGGCTCCTACGAGCAGTACTTC. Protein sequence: CASRLTGTGSYEQYF.

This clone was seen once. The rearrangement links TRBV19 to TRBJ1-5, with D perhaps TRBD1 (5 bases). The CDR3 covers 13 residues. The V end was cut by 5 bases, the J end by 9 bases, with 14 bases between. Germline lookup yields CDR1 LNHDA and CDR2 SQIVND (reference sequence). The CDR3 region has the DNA TGTGCCAGTAGTTTGGCGGGACTCGGGCCCCAGCATTTT. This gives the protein CASSLAGLGPQHF.

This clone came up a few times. CDR3 loop: CASSPGQGEPMRGYTF. The DNA for the CDR3 is TGCGCCAGCAGCCCGGGACAGGGAGAACCGATGCGGGGCTACACCTTC. The chain employs TRBV4-1 and TRBJ1-2; 9 bases map to TRBD1. With 4 bases clipped from V and 8 bases from J, the junction kept 14 bases outside the gene matches. The CDR3 is made up of 16 amino acids. Germline loops: CDR1 MGHRA, CDR2 YSYEKL.

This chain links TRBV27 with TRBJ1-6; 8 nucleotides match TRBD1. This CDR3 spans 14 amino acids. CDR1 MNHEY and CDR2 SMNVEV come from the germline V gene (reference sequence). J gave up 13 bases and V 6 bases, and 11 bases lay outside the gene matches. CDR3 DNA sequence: TGTGCCAGCAGGTCGACAGGGGACAATGCGCCCCTCCACTTT. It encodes CASRSTGDNAPLHF.

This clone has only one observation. CDR3 protein: CAWSGSLGVREQYF. CDR3 DNA sequence: TGTGCCTGGAGTGGCAGCTTGGGGGTTAGGGAGCAGTACTTC. The chain couples TRBV30 to TRBJ2-7; possibly TRBD1 or TRBD2 for D (5 bases each). The CDR3 extends over 14 amino acids. Germline loops: CDR1 GTSNPN, CDR2 SVGIG (reference sequence). V lost 1 base to trimming and J lost 7 bases, with 17 bases between them.

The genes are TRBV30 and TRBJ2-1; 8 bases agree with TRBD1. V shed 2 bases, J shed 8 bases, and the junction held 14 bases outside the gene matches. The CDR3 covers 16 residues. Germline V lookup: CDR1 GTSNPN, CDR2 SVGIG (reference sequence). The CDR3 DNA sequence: TGTGCCTGGAGTCCCGCAGCAGGGGGCCCGGTAGATGAGCAGTTCTTC. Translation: CAWSPAAGGPVDEQFF.

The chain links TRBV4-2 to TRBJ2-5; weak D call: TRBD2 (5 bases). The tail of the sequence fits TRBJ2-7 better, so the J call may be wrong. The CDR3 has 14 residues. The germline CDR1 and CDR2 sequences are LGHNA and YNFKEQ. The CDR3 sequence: CASSAAGSSYEQYF. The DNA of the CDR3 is TGTGCCAGCAGCGCCGCTGGGAGCTCCTACGAGCAGTACTTC.

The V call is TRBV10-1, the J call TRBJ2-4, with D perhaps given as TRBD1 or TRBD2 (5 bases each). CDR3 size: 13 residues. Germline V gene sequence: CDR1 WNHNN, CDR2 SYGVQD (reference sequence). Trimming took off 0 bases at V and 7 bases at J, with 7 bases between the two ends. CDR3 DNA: TGCGCCAGCAGTGAGTCCGGGACGAACATTCAGTACTTC. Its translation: CASSESGTNIQYF.

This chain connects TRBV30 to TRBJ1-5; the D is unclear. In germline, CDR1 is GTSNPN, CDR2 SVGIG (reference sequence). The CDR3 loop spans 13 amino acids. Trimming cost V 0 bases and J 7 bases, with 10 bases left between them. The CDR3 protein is CAWSVSERQPQHF. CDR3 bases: TGTGCCTGGAGTGTAAGCGAAAGACAGCCCCAGCATTTT.

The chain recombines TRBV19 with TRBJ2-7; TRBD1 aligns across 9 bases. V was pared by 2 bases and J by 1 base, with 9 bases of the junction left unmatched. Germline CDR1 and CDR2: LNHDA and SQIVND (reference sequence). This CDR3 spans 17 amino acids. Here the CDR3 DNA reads TGTGCCAGTAGTATATCTCTCACAGGGGGCCGATCCTACGAGCAGTACTTC. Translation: CASSISLTGGRSYEQYF.

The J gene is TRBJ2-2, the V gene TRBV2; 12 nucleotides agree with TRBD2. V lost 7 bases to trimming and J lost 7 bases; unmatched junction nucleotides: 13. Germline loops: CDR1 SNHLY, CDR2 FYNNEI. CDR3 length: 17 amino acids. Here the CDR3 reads CASKVGLAGGPGGELFF. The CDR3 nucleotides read TGTGCCAGCAAGGTTGGGCTAGCGGGAGGGCCCGGCGGGGAGCTGTTTTTT.

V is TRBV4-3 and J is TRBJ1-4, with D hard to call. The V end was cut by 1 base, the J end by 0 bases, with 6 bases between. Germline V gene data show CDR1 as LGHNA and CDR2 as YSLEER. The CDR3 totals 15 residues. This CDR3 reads CASSQAVATNEKLFF. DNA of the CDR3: TGCGCCAGCAGCCAAGCGGTTGCAACTAATGAAAAACTGTTTTTT.

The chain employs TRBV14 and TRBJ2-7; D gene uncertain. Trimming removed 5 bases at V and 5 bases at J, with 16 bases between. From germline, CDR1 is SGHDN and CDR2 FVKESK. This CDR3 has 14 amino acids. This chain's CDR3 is CASSYSTWAHEQYF. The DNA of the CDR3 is TGTGCCAGCAGCTACTCGACTTGGGCGCACGAGCAGTACTTC.

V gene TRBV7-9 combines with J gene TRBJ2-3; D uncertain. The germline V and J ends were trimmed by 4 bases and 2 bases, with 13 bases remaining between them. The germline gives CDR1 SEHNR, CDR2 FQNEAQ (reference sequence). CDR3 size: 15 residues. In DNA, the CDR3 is TGTGCCAGCAGCTCCAAGGACGTTCTCACAGATACGCAGTATTTT. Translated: CASSSKDVLTDTQYF.